This record looks at one TCR beta chain sequence and its context. What it binds is not known. The germline V gene encodes CDR1 MNHEY and CDR2 SMNVEV (reference sequence). The V segment lost 6 bases and the J segment 0 bases; nucleotides outside the gene matches: 4. The CDR3 runs to 15 residues. The sample originates from a study of T cells after posttransplantation cyclophosphamide. General study points: TRB clonality was highly associated with recipient CMV seropositivity and reactivation.

Using immunoSEQ multiplex PCR, the repertoire was profiled, and TCRdb retains in-frame clones only, with some absent. The sample carries 3,000 to 4,000 clones, approximately 67% recorded once. The TCR comes from a man aged 25-45 years in good health and a related stem cell transplant donor. The sequencing input was memory CD8+ T cells sorted from blood. The rearrangement uses TRBV27 and TRBJ1-4; 7 positions match TRBD1. The CDR3 region has the DNA TGTGCCAGCAGGAAGGGGACAGCAACTAATGAAAAACTGTTTTTT. This gives the protein CASRKGTATNEKLFF. The complete variable domain, with remaining parts taken from reference TRBV27 and TRBJ1-4, reads EAQVTQNPRYLITVTGKKLTVTCSQNMNHEYMSWYRQDPGLGLRQIYYSMNVEVTDKGDVPEGYKVSRKEKRNFPLILESPSPNQTSLYFCASRKGTATNEKLFFGSGTQLSVL.